The text below deals with one T cell receptor (beta chain). These data are taken from a study of blood T cell repertoires in COVID-19. The ends lost 6 bases at V and 4 bases at J; junction bases unmatched: 4. CDR1 is SQVTM and CDR2 is ANQGSEA in the germline V gene. There are 12 residues in the CDR3. The assay was immunoSEQ multiplex PCR, and TCRdb's table has in-frame clones only and misses some. This sample has 190,000 or so clones, with 90% to 95% found just once. This receptor was taken from a young man with COVID-19, enrolled during active disease. The source material was peripheral blood. The chain carries TRBV29-1 and TRBJ2-7, with TRBD1 matching 9 bases. As DNA, the CDR3 is TGCAGCGTCCGGGACAGGGTATACGAGCAGTACTTC. This translates into CSVRDRVYEQYF.